The source of this T cell receptor (beta chain) is a study of blood T cell repertoires in COVID-19. Overall study context: The samples span acute and convalescent COVID-19 from the United States, Italy and Spain.

Assay used: immunoSEQ multiplex PCR; TCRdb lists only in-frame clones, some missing. The table lists around 320,000 clones, around nine tenths of them singletons. Grouping used clinical history reported by participants in a survey and questionnaire. The material sequenced was PBMCs or T cells enriched from blood (not recorded which). The origin of this receptor is a woman under 40 who had been exposed to COVID-19.

CDR3 amino acids: CASSHDRASMRVTF. The CDR3 DNA reads TGCGCCAGCAGCCATGACAGGGCCTCTATGCGGGTCACCTTC. The chain employs TRBV4-3 and TRBJ1-2; 7 nucleotides align to TRBD1. CDR1 and CDR2 (germline): LGHNA, YSLEER. CDR3 length: 14 residues. The trim removed 3 bases at V and 13 bases at J, leaving 14 bases unmatched.